These T cell receptor beta chains were read from a single sample in a study of T-cell reconstitution after alpha-beta-depleted transplantation in children. MiXCR was run by TCRdb on the PCR reads, yielding one entry per CDR3 protein. Of fewer than 250,000 distinct CDR3 sequences listed, approximately 8.9% were seen once; the top ten hold approximately 6.3%. The specimen comprised PBMCs, mostly from graft donor cells, sampled 180 days after TCRalphabeta/CD19-depleted stem cell transplant. The receptors shown here come from a male patient aged 10 to 17 who had a stem cell transplant for acute lymphoblastic leukemia, so the T cells may come from the graft donor. CDR3s leave out the opening cysteine and the closing phenylalanine or tryptophan. A D gene is named only where the DNA matches it firmly.

D	V	CDR3
TRBD1	TRBV7-3	ASSLWPGQGHLYEQY
-	TRBV7-9	ASSPASNYGYT
TRBD1	TRBV28	ASNRGQGVTGELF
-	TRBV11-2	ASSLGVAGSRETQY
-	TRBV6-5	ASSSGQGSYNEQF
-	TRBV4-3	ASSQGVQGNEQF
TRBD1	TRBV29-1	SADDRAEETQY
-	TRBV20-1	SASVSPMNTEAF
TRBD1	TRBV3-1	ASSPGQLRLAKNIQY
-	TRBV6-2/TRBV6-3	ASSYLGRPQH
TRBD2	TRBV20-1	SVERGGPLKQF
-	TRBV6-5	ASSYTGMDTEAF
-	TRBV5-1	ASSSWGDTEAF
TRBD1	TRBV20-1	SAREAGGYEQY
TRBD2	TRBV10-3	AISDSGSYNEQF
TRBD2	TRBV20-1	SSHRTSQRTDTQY
-	TRBV27	ASSFRGEQPQH
-	TRBV18	ASSPPKGPPFVNTEAF
-	TRBV28	ASSLSGPDIQY
-	TRBV28	ASSLETGAF
TRBD2	TRBV20-1	SAIGTSGSLSYEQY
TRBD1	TRBV28	ASRRQGGGYT
TRBD2	TRBV6-5	ASSSWTSGFYEQY
-	TRBV29-1	SVVVANVLT
-	TRBV11-3	ASSPSGGGIYEQY
-	TRBV19	ASSRGFSYNEQF
-	TRBV11-2	ASSFGTLTNTEAF
TRBD2	TRBV7-6	ASSLPGGRFTGELF
TRBD2	TRBV20-1	SARAERGGSETQY
-	TRBV5-1	ASSLDSLSSSYEQY
TRBD2	TRBV13	ASSLGREEEQY
TRBD2	TRBV5-6	ASSSPLRTSGSTDTQY
TRBD1	TRBV5-1	ASSPGQASQETQY
-	TRBV6-4	ASSTPFPSCIQDTQY
-	TRBV10-3	AISARDTLNTEAF
-	TRBV6-6	ASSLLRTGELF
TRBD2	TRBV3-1	ASSLLAGRSPREEQY
-	TRBV20-1	SASAEFYEQY
-	TRBV6-5	ASSFRGYGYT
-	TRBV5-1	ASSLEFGELF
-	TRBV6-1	ASSAPGLSYEQY
-	TRBV9	ASSVAGTPNYGYT
-	TRBV20-1	SARIRYYGYT
-	TRBV9	ASSDTLRQYHGYT
-	TRBV19	ASSPRQNSPLH
TRBD1	TRBV28	ASSTWDSLPQETHY
TRBD1	TRBV7-2	ASSLTGGKKLF
TRBD1	TRBV7-9	ASSPGGREAF
-	TRBV9	ASSVEQAPDEQY
-	TRBV4-3	ASSQRGHHQPQH
-	TRBV27	ASSYLPRAGGYT
-	TRBV7-8	ASSLPGRGGQPQH
-	TRBV5-1	ASSLAGGPQPQH
TRBD1	TRBV4-3	ASSQGTGLSTGELF
-	TRBV7-9	ASSSTTSTDTQY
-	TRBV20-1	SARAKSSYEQY
-	TRBV12-3/TRBV12-4	ASSLQQRWDMRTQY